Following are 26 T cell receptor beta chains from one sample sequenced in a study of OX40 agonist ivuxolimab in advanced cancers. TCRdb's table, derived via immunoSEQ multiplex PCR, lists solely in-frame clones and lacks some. The sample contains 89,000 or so clones, about 89% of which appear only once. This material consisted of CD4+ or CD8+ T cells sorted from blood, taken in a trial of the OX40 agonist ivuxolimab. The source is an adult with an advanced solid tumor such as melanoma, head and neck, liver or kidney cancer.

The chain links TRBV27 to TRBJ2-1; 7 bases are shared with TRBD2. The trim removed 2 bases at V and 2 bases at J, leaving 6 bases unmatched. The germline gives CDR1 MNHEY, CDR2 SMNVEV (reference sequence). CDR3 length: 16 residues. CDR3 sequence: CASSLATGGAYNEQFF. For the CDR3, the DNA is TGTGCCAGCAGTTTAGCCACGGGGGGAGCCTACAATGAGCAGTTCTTC.

The chain is built from TRBV15 and TRBJ2-7; D unresolved. This CDR3 has 15 residues. Germline V gene sequence: CDR1 LNHNV, CDR2 YYDKDF (reference sequence). The V end was cut by 2 bases, the J end by 6 bases, with 17 bases between. The CDR3 protein is CATSRSSKGPSEQYF. CDR3 coding DNA: TGTGCCACCAGCAGAAGTTCGAAAGGCCCTTCCGAGCAGTACTTC.

The rearrangement joins TRBV6-6 to TRBJ2-3; the match to TRBD1 covers 7 bases. CDR3 length: 16 residues. V was pared by 6 bases and J by 3 bases, with 12 bases of the junction left unmatched. Germline CDR1 MNHNY, CDR2 SVGAGI (reference sequence). The CDR3 loop is CASSRQTGRETDTQYF. The CDR3 coding sequence is TGTGCCAGCAGCAGGCAGACAGGGCGAGAGACAGATACGCAGTATTTT.

The rearrangement joins TRBV12-5 to TRBJ1-5; D not resolved. The germline V and J ends were trimmed by 2 bases and 0 bases, with 8 bases remaining between them. Looked up from germline, CDR1 is LGHNT and CDR2 is FRNRAP. The CDR3 runs to 15 residues. In DNA form, the CDR3 reads TGTGCTAGTGGTTTGCAGGATAATAGCAATCAGCCCCAGCATTTT. It encodes CASGLQDNSNQPQHF.

The chain is built from TRBV5-8 and TRBJ1-6; D perhaps matches TRBD1 (5 bases). Between the trimmed V and J ends, which lost 1 base and 0 bases, there was a span of 11 bases. CDR3 length: 17 residues. The germline gives CDR1 SGHTS, CDR2 YDEGEE. CDR3 nucleotide sequence: TGTGCCAGCAGCTTGTGGCAGACAGACTCCTATAATTCACCCCTCCACTTT. Translated, it gives CASSLWQTDSYNSPLHF.

This clone was recorded only once. Here the CDR3 DNA reads TGTGCCTGGAGTGTACGAGGGCAGATTAACACTGAAGCTTTCTTT. Translating it yields CAWSVRGQINTEAFF. V is TRBV30 and J is TRBJ1-1; no clear D gene. Germline CDR1 and CDR2: GTSNPN and SVGIG (reference sequence). The CDR3 sequence is 15 residues long. With 0 bases removed from V and 2 bases from J, the gap between germline ends came to 13 bases.

The chain links TRBV27 to TRBJ2-7; TRBD1 aligns across 8 bases. The germline CDR1 and CDR2 sequences are MNHEY and SMNVEV (reference sequence). Trimming cost V 3 bases and J 1 base; bases outside gene matches: 5. The length of the CDR3 is 15 residues. CDR3 sequence reads: CASSFGTGPSYEQYV. The CDR3 nucleotides read TGTGCCAGCAGTTTCGGGACAGGACCTTCCTACGAGCAGTACGTC.

As DNA, the CDR3 is TGTGTTATAGAGAACACTGAAGCTTTCTTT. Translated: CVIENTEAFF. This chain links TRBV30 with TRBJ1-1; D ambiguous. Germline CDR1 reads GTSNPN; CDR2 reads SVGIG (reference sequence). The CDR3 runs to 10 residues. The variable domain in full, with the rest retrieved from reference TRBV30 and TRBJ1-1, is SQTIHQWPATLVQPVGSPLSLECTVEGTSNPNLYWYRQAAGRGLQLLFYSVGIGQISSEVPQNLSASRPQDRQFILSSKKLLLSDSGFYLCVIENTEAFFGQGTRLTVV.

This chain's CDR3 is CASSLVKSHGYTF. The CDR3 DNA sequence: TGTGCCAGCAGTTTGGTAAAAAGTCATGGCTACACCTTC. The chain is built from TRBV28 and TRBJ1-2, with D hard to call. Trimming took off 3 bases at V and 6 bases at J, with 11 bases between the two ends. The CDR3 length is 13 residues. Germline assignment: CDR1 MDHEN and CDR2 SYDVKM.

CDR3 residues: CASRQAFRQPQHF. The CDR3 bases are TGTGCCAGCAGACAGGCCTTCCGGCAGCCCCAGCATTTT. The chain combines TRBV6-1 with TRBJ1-5; maybe TRBD1 (5 bases). Trimming cost V 6 bases and J 7 bases, with 13 bases left between them. Per germline, CDR1 MNHNS and CDR2 SASEGT. This CDR3 spans 13 amino acids.

V usage is TRBV5-6 and J usage is TRBJ1-1; D call uncertain. Germline-derived CDR1 and CDR2 are SGHDT and YYEEEE. V was shortened by 0 bases and J by 5 bases, with 8 bases between the two germline ends. The CDR3 is 13 amino acids. Here the CDR3 DNA reads TGTGCCAGCAGCTTGGAAGGACTTACTGAAGCTTTCTTT. This translates into CASSLEGLTEAFF.

V is TRBV28 and J is TRBJ1-5; D is possibly TRBD1 (6 bases). The V and J ends lost 4 bases and 7 bases respectively, with 17 bases between them. Germline CDR1 is MDHEN and CDR2 is SYDVKM. The CDR3 totals 15 residues. The CDR3 spells CASSWSGHSGQPQHF. The CDR3 DNA reads as TGTGCCAGCAGTTGGTCGGGACACTCGGGGCAGCCCCAGCATTTT.

This chain joins TRBV4-3 and TRBJ1-5; D may be TRBD1 (6 bases). The CDR3 runs 15 residues. Per the germline V gene, CDR1 is LGHNA and CDR2 is YSLEER. With 1 base removed from V and 7 bases from J, the gap between germline ends came to 14 bases. The CDR3 is CASSQALQGGQPQHF. The CDR3 DNA sequence: TGCGCCAGCAGCCAAGCGTTACAGGGTGGCCAGCCCCAGCATTTT.

The V and J genes are TRBV28 and TRBJ1-2; no clear D. The CDR3 has 13 amino acids. V lost 6 bases and J 8 bases, leaving 16 bases between the germline ends. The germline V gene has CDR1 MDHEN and CDR2 SYDVKM. The CDR3 here is CASRATGALGYTF. For the CDR3, the DNA is TGTGCCAGCAGAGCGACTGGTGCGTTAGGCTACACCTTC.

The rearrangement joins TRBV19 to TRBJ1-5, with D unresolved. Between the trimmed V and J ends, which lost 4 bases and 7 bases, there was a span of 14 bases. Germline V gene data show CDR1 as LNHDA and CDR2 as SQIVND (reference sequence). The CDR3 is 14 residues long. CDR3 coding DNA: TGTGCCAGTAGTACCCGGGATTCGGGCCAGCCCCAGCATTTT. As protein: CASSTRDSGQPQHF. Supplemented by reference TRBV19 and TRBJ1-5, the full variable domain reads DGGITQSPKYLFRKEGQNVTLSCEQNLNHDAMYWYRQDPGQGLRLIYYSQIVNDFQKGDIAEGYSVSREKKESFPLTVTSAQKNPTAFYLCASSTRDSGQPQHFGDGTRLSIL.

This clone showed up just once. V usage is TRBV4-3 and J usage is TRBJ1-5; 8 bases are shared with TRBD1. CDR1 and CDR2 (germline): LGHNA, YSLEER. Trimming cost V 1 base and J 7 bases; bases outside gene matches: 6. The CDR3 is 15 amino acids. The CDR3 coding sequence is TGCGCCAGCAGCCAAGCTACAGGGGGAGGCCAGCCCCAGCATTTT. Amino acid sequence: CASSQATGGGQPQHF.

This clone showed up just once. The CDR3 loop is CASSFGGGVNEQFF. The CDR3 DNA reads as TGTGCCAGCAGCTTTGGGGGAGGGGTCAATGAGCAGTTCTTC. The rearrangement uses TRBV7-9 and TRBJ2-1, with TRBD2 matching over 7 bases. V lost 3 bases to trimming and J lost 6 bases; unmatched junction nucleotides: 5. The CDR3 is made up of 14 amino acids. Germline V gene sequence: CDR1 SEHNR, CDR2 FQNEAQ (reference sequence).

The chain couples TRBV10-3 to TRBJ1-3; tentative D call: TRBD1 (5 bases). This CDR3 contains 15 residues. Germline lookup yields CDR1 ENHRY and CDR2 SYGVKD. The germline V and J ends were trimmed by 4 bases and 2 bases, with 12 bases remaining between them. The DNA for the CDR3 is TGTGCCATCAGTGCTATGGACACGGCTGGAAACACCATATATTTT. Translated: CAISAMDTAGNTIYF.

A word on this clone: Relative to the germline gene, one junction end is altered; a read error may explain this. The chain joins TRBV7-7 to TRBJ2-5, with D unclear. The germline V gene has CDR1 SSHAT and CDR2 FNYEAQ (reference sequence). The CDR3 is 13 residues long. This CDR3 is CASSLHRRETQYF. DNA of the CDR3: TGTGCTAGCAGCTTACATCGTAGGGAGACCCAGTACTTC.

The chain joins TRBV4-3 to TRBJ2-6, with D perhaps TRBD1 (6 bases). The CDR3 has 16 residues. The germline gives CDR1 LGHNA, CDR2 YSLEER. Trimming stripped 3 bases from V and 2 bases from J, with 11 bases between. CDR3 amino acids: CASSQGADAGANVLTF. In DNA form, the CDR3 reads TGCGCCAGCAGCCAGGGGGCAGATGCTGGGGCCAACGTCCTGACTTTC.

In this sample, this clone turned up once. In nucleotides, the CDR3 is TGTGCCAGCAGGGACAGCTCTGGAAACACCATATATTTT. Translation gives CASRDSSGNTIYF. This chain joins TRBV2 and TRBJ1-3; a possible D gene is TRBD1 (6 bases). CDR3 length: 13 amino acids. CDR1 and CDR2 (germline): SNHLY, FYNNEI. V shed 6 bases and J shed 0 bases, with 6 bases lying between them.

The chain couples TRBV28 to TRBJ1-6; D gene ambiguous. V shed 2 bases and J shed 0 bases, with 8 bases lying between them. The CDR3 runs to 16 residues. The germline gives CDR1 MDHEN, CDR2 SYDVKM. The CDR3 reads CASSLIKSSYNSPLHF. In nucleotides, the CDR3 is TGTGCCAGCAGTTTAATTAAGAGCTCCTATAATTCACCCCTCCACTTT.

This chain links TRBV30 with TRBJ2-3; D remains ambiguous. This CDR3 comprises 12 residues. Trimming removed 0 bases at V and 4 bases at J, with 5 bases between. Germline V gene sequence: CDR1 GTSNPN, CDR2 SVGIG (reference sequence). CDR3 residues: CAWSVIPDTQYF. The CDR3 nucleotides are TGTGCCTGGAGTGTGATACCAGATACGCAGTATTTT.

This clone was seen a handful of times. The chain recombines TRBV19 with TRBJ1-1; D not certain. The V end lost 5 bases, the J end lost 0 bases, and 13 bases lay between the germline ends. This CDR3 has 15 amino acids. Per the germline V gene, CDR1 is LNHDA and CDR2 is SQIVND (reference sequence). The CDR3: CASSAQPFMNTEAFF. CDR3 nucleotide sequence: TGTGCCAGTAGTGCGCAACCCTTTATGAACACTGAAGCTTTCTTT.

Of note for this clone: In the same sample, other DNA sequences code for this CDR3. The chain has TRBV6-5 and TRBJ1-4; D unresolved. Trimming took off 0 bases at V and 8 bases at J, with 4 bases between the two ends. This CDR3 has 12 amino acids. CDR1 and CDR2 from the germline V gene are MNHEY and SVGAGI. This chain's CDR3 is CASSYSGEKLFF. CDR3 DNA sequence: TGTGCCAGCAGTTACTCAGGAGAAAAACTGTTTTTT.

The chain uses TRBV6-1 and TRBJ2-5, with D unresolved. Trimming removed 6 bases from V and 5 bases from J, with 13 bases in between. There are 13 residues in the CDR3. Germline CDR1 and CDR2: MNHNS and SASEGT. The CDR3 sequence: CASSLRRSETQYF. The CDR3 region has the DNA TGTGCCAGCAGCCTTCGACGGTCCGAGACCCAGTACTTC.